Shown below are 9 T cell receptor beta chains from a single sample sequenced in a study of cytomegalovirus exposure and HLA in healthy donors. 13 Jbeta primers and 60 Vbeta primers were used for the PCR. Libraries were prepared by immunoSEQ multiplex PCR; TCRdb keeps only in-frame clonotypes and omits some of them. The repertoire table contains some 64,000 clones. Sequenced: PBMCs. The receptors originated from a woman younger than 45 in good health and CMV-seronegative.

The rearrangement links TRBV28 to TRBJ2-7, with 8 bases that match TRBD1. Germline V gives CDR1 MDHEN, CDR2 SYDVKM. This CDR3 has 15 amino acids. V dropped 7 bases and J dropped 3; count of bases not matched to a gene: 11. The CDR3 DNA sequence: TGTGCCAGCACTCATTCGGGGACAGGCAGCTACGAGCAGTACTTC. Amino acids: CASTHSGTGSYEQYF.

The rearrangement uses TRBV6-4 and TRBJ2-1; TRBD2 matches 7 bases. CDR3 length: 13 amino acids. Losses at the gene ends were 9 bases for V and 8 bases for J; bases not matched to a gene: 10. Germline lookup yields CDR1 MRHNA and CDR2 SNTAGT. Here the CDR3 reads CARGMLAVDEQFF. The CDR3 coding sequence is TGTGCCAGAGGCATGCTAGCGGTTGATGAGCAGTTCTTC.

The chain has TRBV6-5 and TRBJ2-4; TRBD1 is a possible D gene (5 bases). The CDR3 extends over 15 amino acids. The V gene lost 6 bases and the J gene lost 8 bases, with 20 bases spanning the gap. Looked up from germline, CDR1 is MNHEY and CDR2 is SVGAGI. The CDR3 region is CASSRQGPGMDIQYF. The CDR3, as DNA: TGTGCCAGCAGCAGGCAGGGCCCCGGAATGGACATTCAGTACTTC.

The V and J genes are TRBV28 and TRBJ2-6, with D possibly being TRBD1 (5 bases). Trimming took off 5 bases at V and 4 bases at J, with 12 bases between the two ends. Germline-derived CDR1 and CDR2 are MDHEN and SYDVKM. The CDR3 has 15 amino acids. The CDR3 nucleotides are TGTGCCAGCAGTCTCAGGGTAGGGGGGGCCAACGTCCTGACTTTC. It is translated as CASSLRVGGANVLTF.

A word on this clone: Mismatch with germline at one junction end may stem from a read error. This sequence joins TRBV7-2 and TRBJ2-3; 7 bases are shared with TRBD1. The CDR3 sequence is 12 residues long. Germline V lookup: CDR1 SGHTA, CDR2 FQGNSA. CDR3: CVSSQGADTQYF. The CDR3 DNA is TGTGTCAGCAGCCAGGGGGCAGATACGCAGTATTTT. The full variable domain, completed using reference TRBV7-2 and TRBJ2-3, is GAGVSQSPSNKVTEKGKDVELRCDPISGHTALYWYRQSLGQGLEFLIYFQGNSAPDKSGLPSDRFSAERTGGSVSTLTIQRTQQEDSAVYLCVSSQGADTQYFGPGTRLTVL.

The V gene is TRBV28, the J gene TRBJ2-2; 13 nucleotides line up with TRBD2. Trimming removed 6 bases from V and 8 bases from J; junction bases left unmatched: 9. CDR1 is MDHEN, CDR2 SYDVKM, per germline. The CDR3 is 16 amino acids. CDR3 sequence: CASRRTSGGSTGELFF. The CDR3, as DNA: TGTGCCAGCAGAAGGACTAGCGGGGGATCCACAGGGGAGCTGTTTTTT.

The chain uses TRBV4-3 and TRBJ1-3; the D is unclear. The germline V gene has CDR1 LGHNA and CDR2 YSLEER. This CDR3 has 17 residues. V shed 0 bases and J shed 4 bases, with 16 bases lying between them. The CDR3 loop reads CASSQDRAGSYGNTIYF. DNA of the CDR3: TGCGCCAGCAGCCAAGATCGGGCGGGCTCGTACGGAAACACCATATATTTT.

The V call is TRBV28, the J call TRBJ2-7; D remains unclear. Between the trimmed V and J ends, which lost 7 bases and 0 bases, there was a span of 13 bases. This CDR3 spans 14 amino acids. Germline CDR1 and CDR2: MDHEN and SYDVKM. In nucleotides, the CDR3 is TGTGCCAGCAAGCCAACAGTACCCTCCTACGAGCAGTACTTC. Amino acid sequence: CASKPTVPSYEQYF.

The chain has TRBV7-8 and TRBJ2-7; 12 bases are shared with TRBD1. CDR1 SGHVS and CDR2 FQNEAQ come from the germline V gene. This CDR3 is built from 15 residues. V gave up 5 bases and J gave up 2 bases; unmatched junction bases: 4. CDR3 sequence: CASSLGTGGTYEQYF. The CDR3 DNA is TGTGCCAGCAGCCTCGGGACAGGGGGCACCTACGAGCAGTACTTC.